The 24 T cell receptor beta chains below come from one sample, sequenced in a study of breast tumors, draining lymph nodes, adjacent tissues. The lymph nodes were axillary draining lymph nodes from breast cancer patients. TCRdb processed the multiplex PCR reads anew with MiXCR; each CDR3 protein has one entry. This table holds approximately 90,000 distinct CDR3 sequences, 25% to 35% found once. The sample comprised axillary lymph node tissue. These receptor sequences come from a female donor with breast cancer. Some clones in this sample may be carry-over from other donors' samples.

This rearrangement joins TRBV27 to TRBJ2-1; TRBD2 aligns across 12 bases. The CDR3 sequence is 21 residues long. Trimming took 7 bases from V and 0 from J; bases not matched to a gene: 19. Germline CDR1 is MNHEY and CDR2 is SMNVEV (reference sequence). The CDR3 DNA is TGTGCCAGCACTCACGCCGACAGGACCCGACTAGCGGGAGCCTCCTACAATGAGCAGTTCTTC. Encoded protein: CASTHADRTRLAGASYNEQFF.

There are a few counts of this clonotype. The CDR3 is CASSSRTEITEAFF. In DNA, the CDR3 is TGTGCCAGCAGCTCTCGGACCGAGATCACTGAAGCTTTCTTT. This chain uses TRBV11-3 with TRBJ1-1; D is ambiguous. The germline gives CDR1 SGHNT, CDR2 YENEEA. CDR3 length equals 14 residues. V was pared by 4 bases and J by 4 bases, with 13 bases between. The whole variable domain, filled in from reference TRBV11-3 and TRBJ1-1, reads EAGVVQSPRYKIIEKKQPVAFWCNPISGHNTLYWYLQNLGQGPELLIRYENEEAVDDSQLPKDRFSAERLKGVDSTLKIQPAELGDSAVYLCASSSRTEITEAFFGQGTRLTVV.

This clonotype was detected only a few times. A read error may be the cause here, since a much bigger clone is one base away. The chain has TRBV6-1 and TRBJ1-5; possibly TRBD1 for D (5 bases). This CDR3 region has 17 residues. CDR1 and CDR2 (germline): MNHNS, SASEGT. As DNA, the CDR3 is TGTGCCAGCAAGGGCAGGGTGACGCGGGGAAGCAATCGGCCCCAGCATTTT. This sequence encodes CASKGRVTRGSNRPQHF.

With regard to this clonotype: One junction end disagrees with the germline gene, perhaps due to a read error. The DNA of the CDR3 is TGTGCCTGCAGCTCAACATCTTCCCTCCACTTT. It specifies CACSSTSSLHF. The gene calls are TRBV7-2 and TRBJ1-6; D is uncertain. Germline V gene data show CDR1 as SGHTA and CDR2 as FQGNSA. The CDR3 has 11 residues.

CDR3 DNA sequence: TGTGCCAGCAGCCAATGGGACAGTGTCACTGAAGCTTTCTTT. As protein: CASSQWDSVTEAFF. The V gene is TRBV5-5, the J gene TRBJ1-1; TRBD1 agrees at 7 bases. The CDR3 is 14 amino acids. The V segment lost 4 bases and the J segment 4 bases; nucleotides outside the gene matches: 7. Looked up from germline, CDR1 is SGHKS and CDR2 is YYEKEE (reference sequence).

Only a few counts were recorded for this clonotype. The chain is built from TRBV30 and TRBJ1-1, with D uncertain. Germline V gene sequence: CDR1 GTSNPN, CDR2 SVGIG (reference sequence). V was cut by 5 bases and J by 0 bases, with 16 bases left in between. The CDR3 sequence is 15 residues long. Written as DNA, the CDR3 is TGTGCCTGGCGGAAAGATAGTGAAATGAACACTGAAGCTTTCTTT. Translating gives CAWRKDSEMNTEAFF.

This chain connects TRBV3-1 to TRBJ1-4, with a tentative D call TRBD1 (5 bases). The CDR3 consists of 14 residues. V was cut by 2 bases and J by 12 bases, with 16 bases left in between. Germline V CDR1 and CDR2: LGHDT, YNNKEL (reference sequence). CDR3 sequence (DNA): TGTGCCAGCAGCCAAAACCCGACAGATCAGGAACTGTTTTTT. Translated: CASSQNPTDQELFF.

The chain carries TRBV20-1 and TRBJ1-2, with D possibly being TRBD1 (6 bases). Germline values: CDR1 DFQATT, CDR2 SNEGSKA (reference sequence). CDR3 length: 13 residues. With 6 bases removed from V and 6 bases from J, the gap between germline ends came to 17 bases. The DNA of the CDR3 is TGCAGTGCCAGGGGACTAGCGGGGCATGGCTACACCTTC. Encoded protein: CSARGLAGHGYTF.

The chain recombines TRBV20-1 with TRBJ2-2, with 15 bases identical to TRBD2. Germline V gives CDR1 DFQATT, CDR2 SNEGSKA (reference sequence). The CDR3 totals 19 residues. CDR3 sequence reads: CRAGDVPGLAGGETGELFF. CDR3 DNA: TGCAGAGCTGGAGACGTCCCGGGACTAGCGGGAGGTGAGACCGGGGAGCTGTTTTTT.

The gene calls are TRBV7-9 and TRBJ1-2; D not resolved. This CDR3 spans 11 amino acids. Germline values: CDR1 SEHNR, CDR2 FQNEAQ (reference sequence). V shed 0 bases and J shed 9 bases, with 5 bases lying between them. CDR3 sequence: CASSLAPRYTF. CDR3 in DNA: TGTGCCAGCAGCTTAGCTCCCCGCTACACCTTC.

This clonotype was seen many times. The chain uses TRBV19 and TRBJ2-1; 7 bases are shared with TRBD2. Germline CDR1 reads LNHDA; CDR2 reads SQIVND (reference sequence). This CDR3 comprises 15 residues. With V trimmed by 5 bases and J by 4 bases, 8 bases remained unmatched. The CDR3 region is CASSSSGPTYNEQFF. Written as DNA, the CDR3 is TGTGCCAGTAGTTCTAGCGGACCTACGTACAATGAGCAGTTCTTC.

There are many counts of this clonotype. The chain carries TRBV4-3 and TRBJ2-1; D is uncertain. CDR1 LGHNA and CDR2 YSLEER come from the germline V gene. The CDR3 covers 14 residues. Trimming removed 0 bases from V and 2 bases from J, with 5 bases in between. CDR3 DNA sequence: TGCGCCAGCAGCCAAGATGACGCCTACAATGAGCAGTTCTTC. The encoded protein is CASSQDDAYNEQFF.

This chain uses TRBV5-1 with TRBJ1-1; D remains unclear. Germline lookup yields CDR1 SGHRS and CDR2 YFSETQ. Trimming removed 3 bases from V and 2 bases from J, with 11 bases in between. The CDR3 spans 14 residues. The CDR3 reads CASSSSGLNTEAFF. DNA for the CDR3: TGCGCCAGCAGCTCATCCGGACTAAACACTGAAGCTTTCTTT.

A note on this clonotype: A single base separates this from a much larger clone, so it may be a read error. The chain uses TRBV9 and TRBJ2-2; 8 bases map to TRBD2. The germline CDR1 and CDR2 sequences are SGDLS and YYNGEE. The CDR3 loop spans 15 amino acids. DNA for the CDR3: TGTGCCAGCAGCGTAAGCGGGAGTCGGCCCGGGGAGCCGTTTTTT. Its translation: CASSVSGSRPGEPFF.

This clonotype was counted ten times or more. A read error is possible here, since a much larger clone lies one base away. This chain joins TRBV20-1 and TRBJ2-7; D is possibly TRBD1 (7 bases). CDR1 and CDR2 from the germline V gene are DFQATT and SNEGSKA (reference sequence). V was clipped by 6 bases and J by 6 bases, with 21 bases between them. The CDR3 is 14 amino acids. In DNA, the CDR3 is TGCAGTGCCAAAGAACAGGGGAGGTATTCCGAGCAGTACTTC. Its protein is CSAKEQGRYSEQYF.

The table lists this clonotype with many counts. CDR3 sequence reads: CASSYLNRDQPQHF. The DNA of the CDR3 is TGTGCCAGCAGTTACCTGAACAGGGACCAGCCCCAGCATTTT. The rearrangement uses TRBV6-2 or TRBV6-3 and TRBJ1-5; perhaps TRBD1 as D (6 bases). Trimming removed 2 bases at V and 7 bases at J, with 12 bases between. Per the germline V gene, CDR1 is MNHEY and CDR2 is SVGEGT. This CDR3 region has 14 residues.

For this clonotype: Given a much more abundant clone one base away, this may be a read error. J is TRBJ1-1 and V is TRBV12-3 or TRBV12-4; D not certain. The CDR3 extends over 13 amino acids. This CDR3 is CASSSQPNTEAIF. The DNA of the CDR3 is TGTGCCAGCAGCTCCCAGCCGAACACTGAAGCTATCTTT.

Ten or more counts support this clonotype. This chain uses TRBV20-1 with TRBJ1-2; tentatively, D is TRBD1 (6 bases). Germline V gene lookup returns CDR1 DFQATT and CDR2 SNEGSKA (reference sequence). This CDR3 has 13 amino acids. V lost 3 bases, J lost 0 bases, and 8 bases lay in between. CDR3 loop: CSASQGTNYGYTF. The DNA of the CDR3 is TGCAGTGCTAGCCAGGGGACTAACTATGGCTACACCTTC.

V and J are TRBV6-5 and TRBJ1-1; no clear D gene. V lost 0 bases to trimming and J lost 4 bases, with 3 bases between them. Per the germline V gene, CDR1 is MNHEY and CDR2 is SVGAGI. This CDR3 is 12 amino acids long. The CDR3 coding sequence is TGTGCCAGCAGTTACTCAGCCACTGAAGCTTTCTTT. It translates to CASSYSATEAFF.

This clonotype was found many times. As DNA, the CDR3 is TGTGCCAGTAGTATGATGCTAGCGGGCCCCTACGAGCAGTACTTC. Protein product: CASSMMLAGPYEQYF. This rearrangement joins TRBV19 to TRBJ2-7; 8 bases are a match to TRBD2. With V trimmed by 3 bases and J by 2 bases, 6 bases remained unmatched. The CDR3 has 15 residues. Germline loops: CDR1 LNHDA, CDR2 SQIVND (reference sequence). The variable domain in full, completed from reference TRBV19 and TRBJ2-7, reads DGGITQSPKYLFRKEGQNVTLSCEQNLNHDAMYWYRQDPGQGLRLIYYSQIVNDFQKGDIAEGYSVSREKKESFPLTVTSAQKNPTAFYLCASSMMLAGPYEQYFGPGTRLTVT.

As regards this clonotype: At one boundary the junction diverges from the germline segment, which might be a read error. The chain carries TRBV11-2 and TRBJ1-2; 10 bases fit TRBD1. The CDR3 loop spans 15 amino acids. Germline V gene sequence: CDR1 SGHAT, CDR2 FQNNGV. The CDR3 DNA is TGTGCCAGCAGCTTAGCGGTGACAGGGGGCTATGGCCACACCTTC. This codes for CASSLAVTGGYGHTF.

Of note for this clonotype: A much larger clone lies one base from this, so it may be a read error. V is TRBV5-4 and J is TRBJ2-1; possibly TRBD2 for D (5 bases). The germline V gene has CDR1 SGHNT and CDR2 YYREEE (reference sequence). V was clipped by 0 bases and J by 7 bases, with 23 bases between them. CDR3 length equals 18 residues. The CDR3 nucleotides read TGTGCCAGCAGCTTGGTTCTCGCGGCGGGCTTACTAATGAATGAGCAGTTCTTC. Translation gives CASSLVLAAGLLMNEQFF.

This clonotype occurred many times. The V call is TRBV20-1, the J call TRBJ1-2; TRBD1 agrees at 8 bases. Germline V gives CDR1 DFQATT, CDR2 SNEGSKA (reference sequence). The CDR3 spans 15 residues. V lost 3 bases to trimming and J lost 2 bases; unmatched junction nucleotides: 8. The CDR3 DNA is TGCAGTGCTAGTACCCGGGGGGACAGGAACTATGGCTACACCTTC. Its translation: CSASTRGDRNYGYTF.

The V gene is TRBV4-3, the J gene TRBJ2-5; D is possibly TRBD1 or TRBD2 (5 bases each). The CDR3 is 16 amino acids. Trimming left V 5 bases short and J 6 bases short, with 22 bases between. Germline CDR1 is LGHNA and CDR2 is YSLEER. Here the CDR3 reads CASSDRVPGNEQTQYF. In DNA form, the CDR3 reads TGCGCCAGCAGCGACAGAGTCCCGGGGAATGAGCAGACCCAGTACTTC.